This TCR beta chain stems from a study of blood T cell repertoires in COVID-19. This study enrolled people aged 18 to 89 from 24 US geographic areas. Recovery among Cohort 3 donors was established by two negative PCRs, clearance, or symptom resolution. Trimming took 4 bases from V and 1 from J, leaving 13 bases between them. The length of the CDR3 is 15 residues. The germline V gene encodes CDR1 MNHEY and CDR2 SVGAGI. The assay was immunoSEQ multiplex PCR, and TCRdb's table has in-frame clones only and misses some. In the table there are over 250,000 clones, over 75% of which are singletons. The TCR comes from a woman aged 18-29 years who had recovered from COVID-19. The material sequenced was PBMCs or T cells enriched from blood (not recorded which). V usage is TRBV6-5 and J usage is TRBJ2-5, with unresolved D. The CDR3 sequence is CASSSHQASQETQYF. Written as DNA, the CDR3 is TGTGCCAGCAGTTCCCATCAGGCGTCCCAAGAGACCCAGTACTTC.